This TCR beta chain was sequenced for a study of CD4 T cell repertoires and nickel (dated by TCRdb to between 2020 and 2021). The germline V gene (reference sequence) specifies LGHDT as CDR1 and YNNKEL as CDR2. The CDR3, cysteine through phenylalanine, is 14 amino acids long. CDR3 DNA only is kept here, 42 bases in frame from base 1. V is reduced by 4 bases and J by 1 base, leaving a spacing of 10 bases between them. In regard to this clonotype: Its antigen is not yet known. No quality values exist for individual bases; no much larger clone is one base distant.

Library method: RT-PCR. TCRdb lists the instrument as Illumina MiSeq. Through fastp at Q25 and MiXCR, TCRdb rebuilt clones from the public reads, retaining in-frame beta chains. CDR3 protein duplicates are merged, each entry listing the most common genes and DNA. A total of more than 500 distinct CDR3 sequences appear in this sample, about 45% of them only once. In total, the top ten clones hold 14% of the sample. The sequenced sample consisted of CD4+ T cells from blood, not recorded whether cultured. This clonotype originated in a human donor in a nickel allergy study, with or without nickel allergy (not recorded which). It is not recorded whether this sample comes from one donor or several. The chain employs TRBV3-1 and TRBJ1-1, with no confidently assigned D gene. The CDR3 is CASSLNRRNTEAFF. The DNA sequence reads TGTGCCAGCAGCCTTAACCGGAGGAACACTGAAGCTTTCTTT.